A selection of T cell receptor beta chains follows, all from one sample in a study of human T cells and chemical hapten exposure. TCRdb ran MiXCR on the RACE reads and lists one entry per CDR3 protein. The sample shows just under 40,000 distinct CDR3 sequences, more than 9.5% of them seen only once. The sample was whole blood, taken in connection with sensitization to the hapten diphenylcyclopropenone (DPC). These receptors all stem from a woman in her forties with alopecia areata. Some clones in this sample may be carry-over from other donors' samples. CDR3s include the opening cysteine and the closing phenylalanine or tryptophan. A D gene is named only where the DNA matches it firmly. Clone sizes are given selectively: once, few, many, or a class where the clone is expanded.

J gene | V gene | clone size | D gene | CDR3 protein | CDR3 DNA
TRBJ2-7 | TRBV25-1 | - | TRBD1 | CASSDQGVSYEQYF | TGTGCCAGCAGTGACCAGGGGGTCTCCTACGAGCAGTACTTC
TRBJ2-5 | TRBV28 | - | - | CASSWGAQETQYF | TGTGCCAGCAGTTGGGGGGCCCAAGAGACCCAGTACTTC
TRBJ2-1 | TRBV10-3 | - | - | CAITGVADNEQFF | TGTGCCATCACCGGGGTAGCGGACAATGAGCAGTTCTTC
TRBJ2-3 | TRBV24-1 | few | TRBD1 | CATSDFGQGTDTQYF | TGTGCCACCAGTGATTTTGGACAGGGCACAGATACGCAGTATTTT
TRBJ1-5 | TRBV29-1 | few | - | CSVSGGNQPQHF | TGCAGCGTTTCAGGAGGCAATCAGCCCCAGCATTTT
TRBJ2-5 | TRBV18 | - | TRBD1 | CASSGQGDLQETQYF | TGTGCCAGCTCAGGACAGGGGGATCTCCAAGAGACCCAGTACTTC
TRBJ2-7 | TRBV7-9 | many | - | CASSLADSPTGSYEQYF | TGTGCCAGCAGCTTAGCGGATTCCCCTACAGGATCCTACGAGCAGTACTTC
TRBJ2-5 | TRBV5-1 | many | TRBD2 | CASSFSAGAGRETQYF | TGCGCCAGCAGCTTCTCAGCGGGAGCCGGTAGGGAGACCCAGTACTTC
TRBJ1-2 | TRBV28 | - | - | CASSPFRGHVGYTF | TGTGCCAGCAGTCCATTCCGGGGGCATGTAGGCTACACCTTC
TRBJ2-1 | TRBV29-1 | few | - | CSVTGNNEQFF | TGCAGCGTTACAGGAAACAATGAGCAGTTCTTC
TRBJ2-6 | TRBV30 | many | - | CAWSVGGSGANVLTF | TGTGCCTGGAGTGTAGGTGGCTCTGGGGCCAACGTCCTGACTTTC
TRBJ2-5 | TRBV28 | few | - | CASSPPTGTVETQYF | TGTGCCAGCAGTCCCCCAACGGGCACGGTAGAGACCCAGTACTTC
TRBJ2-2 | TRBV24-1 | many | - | CATSDPTRVVGGELFF | TGTGCCACCAGTGATCCAACGAGGGTAGTAGGCGGGGAGCTGTTTTTT
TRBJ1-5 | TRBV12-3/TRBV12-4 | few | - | CASSLRDVSDQPQHF | TGTGCCAGCAGTTTAAGGGATGTGTCGGATCAGCCCCAGCATTTT
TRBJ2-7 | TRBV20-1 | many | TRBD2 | CSALGRGSSYEQYF | TGCAGTGCTTTAGGGCGGGGGAGCTCCTACGAGCAGTACTTC
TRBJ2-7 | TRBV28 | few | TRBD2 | CASTPIAGENSYEQYF | TGTGCCAGCACCCCTATAGCGGGGGAGAACTCCTACGAGCAGTACTTC
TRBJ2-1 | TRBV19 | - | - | CASSRMDKGVSNEQFF | TGTGCCAGTAGTAGAATGGATAAGGGAGTTAGCAATGAGCAGTTCTTC
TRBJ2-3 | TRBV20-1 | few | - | CSGGSVNTDTQYF | TGCAGTGGGGGGAGCGTTAACACAGATACGCAGTATTTT
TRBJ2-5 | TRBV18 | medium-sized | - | CASSPGMMETQYF | TGTGCCAGCTCACCGGGGATGATGGAGACCCAGTACTTC
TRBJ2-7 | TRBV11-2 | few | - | CASSPPAYEQYF | TGTGCCAGCAGCCCTCCGGCCTACGAGCAGTACTTC
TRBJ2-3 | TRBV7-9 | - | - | CASSLDTDTQYF | TGTGCCAGCAGCTTAGATACAGATACGCAGTATTTT
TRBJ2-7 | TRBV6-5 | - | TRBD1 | CASSYRQGNYEQYF | TGTGCCAGCAGTTACCGACAGGGGAACTACGAGCAGTACTTC
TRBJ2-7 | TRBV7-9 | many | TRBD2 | CASTGLAGVEQYF | TGTGCCAGCACCGGACTAGCGGGAGTCGAGCAGTACTTC
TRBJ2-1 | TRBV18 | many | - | CASSPPNSYSYNEQFF | TGTGCCAGCTCACCACCGAACAGTTACTCCTACAATGAGCAGTTCTTC
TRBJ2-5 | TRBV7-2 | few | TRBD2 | CASSLQAGWSQETQYF | TGTGCCAGCAGCCTGCAAGCGGGGTGGTCCCAAGAGACCCAGTACTTC
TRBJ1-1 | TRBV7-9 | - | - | CASSPGTLNTEAFF | TGTGCCAGCAGTCCGGGGACATTAAACACTGAAGCTTTCTTT
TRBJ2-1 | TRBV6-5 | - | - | CASSYNPNEQFF | TGTGCCAGCAGTTACAATCCCAATGAGCAGTTCTTC
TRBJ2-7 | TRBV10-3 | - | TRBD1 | CAIRRNRGSYEQYF | TGTGCCATCAGAAGGAACAGGGGAAGCTACGAGCAGTACTTC
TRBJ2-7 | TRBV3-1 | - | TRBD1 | CASSQAGTGTGEQYF | TGTGCCAGCAGCCAGGCTGGGACAGGGACCGGGGAGCAGTACTTC
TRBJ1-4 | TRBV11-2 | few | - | CASSFGREKLFF | TGTGCCAGCAGCTTCGGAAGGGAAAAACTGTTTTTT
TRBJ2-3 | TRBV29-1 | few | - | CSADAVDRTDTQYF | TGCAGCGCCGACGCCGTGGATCGCACAGATACGCAGTATTTT
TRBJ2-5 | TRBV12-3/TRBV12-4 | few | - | CASRAGTLDGTQYF | TGTGCCAGCAGGGCCGGGACGTTGGATGGGACCCAGTACTTC
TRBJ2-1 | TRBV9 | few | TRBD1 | CASSVEGQVKNEQFF | TGTGCCAGCAGCGTAGAGGGACAGGTTAAAAATGAGCAGTTCTTC
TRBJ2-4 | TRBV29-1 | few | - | CSVSGLAKNIQYF | TGCAGCGTTTCGGGTTTAGCCAAAAACATTCAGTACTTC
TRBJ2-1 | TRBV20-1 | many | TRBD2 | CSARTSGRGLNDEQFF | TGCAGTGCTAGAACTAGCGGGAGGGGGTTGAACGATGAGCAGTTCTTC
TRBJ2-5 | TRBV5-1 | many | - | CASSLGRGQETQYF | TGCGCCAGCAGCCTGGGGAGGGGGCAGGAGACCCAGTACTTC
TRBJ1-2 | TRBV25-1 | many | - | CASRGGINYGYTF | TGTGCCAGCAGAGGGGGGATTAACTATGGCTACACCTTC
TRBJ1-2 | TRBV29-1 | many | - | CSVEAGIDYGYTF | TGCAGCGTTGAAGCTGGAATAGACTATGGCTACACCTTC
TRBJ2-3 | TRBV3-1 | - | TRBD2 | CASSPGLAVFTDTQYF | TGTGCCAGCAGCCCGGGACTAGCGGTTTTCACAGATACGCAGTATTTT
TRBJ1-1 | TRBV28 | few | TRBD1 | CATGDRDTEAFF | TGTGCCACCGGGGACAGGGACACTGAAGCTTTCTTT
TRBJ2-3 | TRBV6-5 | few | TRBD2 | CASSYSTSGGTDTQYF | TGTGCCAGCAGTTACTCGACTAGCGGAGGCACAGATACGCAGTATTTT
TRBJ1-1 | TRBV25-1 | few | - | CASSGRGAFF | TGTGCCAGCAGTGGAAGGGGGGCTTTCTTT
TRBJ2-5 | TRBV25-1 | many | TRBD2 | CASSAGTSGGGETQYF | TGTGCCAGCAGTGCAGGGACTAGCGGGGGAGGAGAGACCCAGTACTTC
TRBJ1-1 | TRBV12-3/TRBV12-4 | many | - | CASSFSDPGTTEAFF | TGTGCCAGCAGTTTCTCCGACCCAGGGACCACTGAAGCTTTCTTT
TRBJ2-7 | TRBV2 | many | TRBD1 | CASSETGVAHEQYF | TGTGCCAGCAGTGAGACAGGGGTTGCCCACGAGCAGTACTTC
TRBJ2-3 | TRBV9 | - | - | CASSVAEDTQYF | TGTGCCAGCAGCGTAGCGGAAGATACGCAGTATTTT
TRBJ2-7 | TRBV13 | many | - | CASSLGQGPNEQYF | TGTGCCAGCAGCTTAGGGCAGGGGCCCAACGAGCAGTACTTC
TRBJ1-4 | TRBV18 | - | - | CASSPPAQWGEKLFF | TGTGCCAGCTCACCACCGGCACAGTGGGGTGAAAAACTGTTTTTT
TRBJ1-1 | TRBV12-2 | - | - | CASRLPAPCTEAFF | TGTGCAAGTCGATTACCGGCCCCTTGCACTGAAGCTTTCTTT